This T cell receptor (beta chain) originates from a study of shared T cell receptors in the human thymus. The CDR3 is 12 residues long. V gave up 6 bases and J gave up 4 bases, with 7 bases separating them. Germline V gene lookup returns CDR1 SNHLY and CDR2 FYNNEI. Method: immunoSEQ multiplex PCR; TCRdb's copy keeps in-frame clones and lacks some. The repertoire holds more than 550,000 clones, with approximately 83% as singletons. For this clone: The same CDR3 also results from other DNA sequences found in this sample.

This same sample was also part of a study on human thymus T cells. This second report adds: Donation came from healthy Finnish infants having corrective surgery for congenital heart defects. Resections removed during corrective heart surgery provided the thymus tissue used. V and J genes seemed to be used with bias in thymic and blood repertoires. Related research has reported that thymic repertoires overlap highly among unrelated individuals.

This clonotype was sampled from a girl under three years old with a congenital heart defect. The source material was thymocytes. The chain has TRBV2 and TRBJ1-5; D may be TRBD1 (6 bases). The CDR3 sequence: CASSQGNQPQHF. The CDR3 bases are TGTGCCAGCAGCCAGGGGAATCAGCCCCAGCATTTT.